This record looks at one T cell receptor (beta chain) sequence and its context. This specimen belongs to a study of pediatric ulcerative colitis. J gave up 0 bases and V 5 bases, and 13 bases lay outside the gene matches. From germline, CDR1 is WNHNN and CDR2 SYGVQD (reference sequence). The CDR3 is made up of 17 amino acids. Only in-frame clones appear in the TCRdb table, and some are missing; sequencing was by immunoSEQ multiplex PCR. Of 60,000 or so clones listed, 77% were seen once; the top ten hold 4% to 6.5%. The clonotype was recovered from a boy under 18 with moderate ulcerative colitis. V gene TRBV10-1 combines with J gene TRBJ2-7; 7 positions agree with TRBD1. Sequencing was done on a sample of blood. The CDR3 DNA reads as TGCGCCAGCAGTATGGGACAGCCCTACAATAGCTCCTACGAGCAGTACTTC. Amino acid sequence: CASSMGQPYNSSYEQYF.